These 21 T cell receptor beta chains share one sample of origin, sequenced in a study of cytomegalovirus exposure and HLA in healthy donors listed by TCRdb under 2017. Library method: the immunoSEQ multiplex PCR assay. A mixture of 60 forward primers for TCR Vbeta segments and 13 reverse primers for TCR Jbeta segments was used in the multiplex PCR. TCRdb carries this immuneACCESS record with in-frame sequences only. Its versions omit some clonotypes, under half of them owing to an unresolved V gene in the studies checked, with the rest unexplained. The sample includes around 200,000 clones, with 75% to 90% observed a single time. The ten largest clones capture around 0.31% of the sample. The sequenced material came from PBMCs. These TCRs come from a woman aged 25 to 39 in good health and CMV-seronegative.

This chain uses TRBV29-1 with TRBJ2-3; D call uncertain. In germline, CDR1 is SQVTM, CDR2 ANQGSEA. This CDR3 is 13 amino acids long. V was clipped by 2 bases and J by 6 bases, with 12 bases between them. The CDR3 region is CSVERGPADTQYF. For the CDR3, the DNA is TGCAGCGTTGAAAGAGGCCCAGCGGATACGCAGTATTTT.

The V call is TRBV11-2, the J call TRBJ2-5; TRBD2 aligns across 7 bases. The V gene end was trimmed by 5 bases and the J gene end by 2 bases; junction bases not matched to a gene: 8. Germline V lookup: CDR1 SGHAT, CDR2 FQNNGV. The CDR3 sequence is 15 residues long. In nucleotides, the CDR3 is TGTGCCAGCAGCCCGGCTGGGGGGGGACAAGAGACCCAGTACTTC. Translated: CASSPAGGGQETQYF.

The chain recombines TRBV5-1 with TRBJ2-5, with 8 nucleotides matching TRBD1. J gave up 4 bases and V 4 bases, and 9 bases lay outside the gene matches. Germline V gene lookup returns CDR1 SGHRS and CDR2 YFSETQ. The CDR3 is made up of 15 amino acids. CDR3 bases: TGCGCCAGCAGCCCAGGACAGGGTAGGAGAGAGACCCAGTACTTC. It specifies CASSPGQGRRETQYF. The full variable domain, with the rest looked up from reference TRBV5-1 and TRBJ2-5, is KAGVTQTPRYLIKTRGQQVTLSCSPISGHRSVSWYQQTPGQGLQFLFEYFSETQRNKGNFPGRFSGRQFSNSRSEMNVSTLELGDSALYLCASSPGQGRRETQYFGPGTRLLVL.

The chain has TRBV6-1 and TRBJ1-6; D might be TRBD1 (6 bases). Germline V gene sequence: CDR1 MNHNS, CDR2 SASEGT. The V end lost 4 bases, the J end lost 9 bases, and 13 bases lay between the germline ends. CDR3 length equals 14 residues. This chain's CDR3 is CASSVHRDGSPLHF. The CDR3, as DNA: TGTGCCAGCAGTGTCCACAGGGATGGTTCACCCCTCCACTTT.

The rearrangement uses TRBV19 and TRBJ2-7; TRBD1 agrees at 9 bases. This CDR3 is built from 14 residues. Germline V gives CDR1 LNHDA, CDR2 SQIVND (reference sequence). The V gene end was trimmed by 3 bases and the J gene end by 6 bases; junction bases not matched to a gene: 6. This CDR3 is CASSMGTGPLEQYF. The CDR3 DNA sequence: TGTGCCAGTAGTATGGGGACAGGGCCCCTCGAGCAGTACTTC.

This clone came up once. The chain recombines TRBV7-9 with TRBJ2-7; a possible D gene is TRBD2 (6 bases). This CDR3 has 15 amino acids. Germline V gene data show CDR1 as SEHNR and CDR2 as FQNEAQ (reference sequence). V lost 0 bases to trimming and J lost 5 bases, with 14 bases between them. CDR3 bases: TGTGCCAGCAGCTTAGCGGGTTCGGGGAGGAACGAGCAGTACTTC. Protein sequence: CASSLAGSGRNEQYF.

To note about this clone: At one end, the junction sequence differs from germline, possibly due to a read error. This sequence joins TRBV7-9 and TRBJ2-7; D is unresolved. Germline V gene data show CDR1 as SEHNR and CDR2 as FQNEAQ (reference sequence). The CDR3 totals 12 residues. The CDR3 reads CSSSLAIYEQYF. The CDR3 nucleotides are TGTTCCAGCAGCTTGGCCATCTACGAGCAGTACTTC.

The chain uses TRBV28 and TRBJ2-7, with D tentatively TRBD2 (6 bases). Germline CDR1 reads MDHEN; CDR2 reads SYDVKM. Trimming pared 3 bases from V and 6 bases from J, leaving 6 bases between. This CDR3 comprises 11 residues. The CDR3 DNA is TGTGCCAGCAGTTTCGGGGGCGAGCAGTACTTC. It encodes CASSFGGEQYF.

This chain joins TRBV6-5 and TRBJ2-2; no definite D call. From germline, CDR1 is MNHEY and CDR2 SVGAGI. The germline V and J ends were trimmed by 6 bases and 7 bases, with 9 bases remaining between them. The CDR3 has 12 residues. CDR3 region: CASSPGLGELFF. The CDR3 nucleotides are TGTGCCAGCAGCCCGGGTCTCGGGGAGCTGTTTTTT.

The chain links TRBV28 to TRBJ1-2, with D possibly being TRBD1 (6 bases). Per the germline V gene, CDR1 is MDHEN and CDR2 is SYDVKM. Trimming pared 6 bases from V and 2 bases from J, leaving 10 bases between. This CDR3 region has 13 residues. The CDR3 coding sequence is TGTGCCAGCAGGGCGGACAGCAACTATGGCTACACCTTC. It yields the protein CASRADSNYGYTF.

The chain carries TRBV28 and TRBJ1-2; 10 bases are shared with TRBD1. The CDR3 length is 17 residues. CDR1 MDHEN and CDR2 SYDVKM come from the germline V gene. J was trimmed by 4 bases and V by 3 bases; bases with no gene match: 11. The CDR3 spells CASSFPPGQGVVYGYTF. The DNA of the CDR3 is TGTGCCAGCAGTTTCCCCCCTGGACAGGGGGTGGTCTATGGCTACACCTTC.

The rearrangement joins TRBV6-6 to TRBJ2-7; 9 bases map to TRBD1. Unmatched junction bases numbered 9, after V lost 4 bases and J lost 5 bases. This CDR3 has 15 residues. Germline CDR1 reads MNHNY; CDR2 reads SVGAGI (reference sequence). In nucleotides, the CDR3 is TGTGCCAGCAGTTTCGGGACAGGGATTTTCAACGAGCAGTACTTC. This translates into CASSFGTGIFNEQYF.

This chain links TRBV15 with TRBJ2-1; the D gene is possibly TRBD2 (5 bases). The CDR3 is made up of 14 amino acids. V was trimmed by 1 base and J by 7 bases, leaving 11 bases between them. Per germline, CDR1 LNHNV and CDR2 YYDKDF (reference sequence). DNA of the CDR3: TGTGCCACCAGCAGAGCACTAGGGAAGAATGAGCAGTTCTTC. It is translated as CATSRALGKNEQFF. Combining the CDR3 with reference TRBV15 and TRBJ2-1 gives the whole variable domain DAMVIQNPRYQVTQFGKPVTLSCSQTLNHNVMYWYQQKSSQAPKLLFHYYDKDFNNEADTPDNFQSRRPNTSFCFLDIRSPGLGDTAMYLCATSRALGKNEQFFGPGTRLTVL.

The CDR3 here is CASSSVLQETQYF. The DNA of the CDR3 is TGTGCCAGCAGTTCGGTCCTCCAAGAGACCCAGTACTTC. This chain joins TRBV28 and TRBJ2-5; no definite D call. The CDR3 is 13 amino acids. Germline V gives CDR1 MDHEN, CDR2 SYDVKM. Trimming removed 4 bases at V and 1 base at J, with 7 bases between.

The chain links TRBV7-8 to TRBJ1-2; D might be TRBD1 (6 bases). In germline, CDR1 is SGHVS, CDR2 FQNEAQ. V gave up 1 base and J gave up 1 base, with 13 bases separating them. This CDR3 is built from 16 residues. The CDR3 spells CASSLDGAGVNYGYTF. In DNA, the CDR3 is TGTGCCAGCAGCTTAGATGGTGCAGGGGTTAACTATGGCTACACCTTC.

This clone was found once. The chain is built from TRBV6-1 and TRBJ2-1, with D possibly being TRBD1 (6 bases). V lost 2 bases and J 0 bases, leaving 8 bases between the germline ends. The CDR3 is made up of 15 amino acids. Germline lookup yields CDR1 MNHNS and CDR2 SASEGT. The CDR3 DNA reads TGTGCCAGCAGTGAACAGGGGAGCTCCTACAATGAGCAGTTCTTC. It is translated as CASSEQGSSYNEQFF.

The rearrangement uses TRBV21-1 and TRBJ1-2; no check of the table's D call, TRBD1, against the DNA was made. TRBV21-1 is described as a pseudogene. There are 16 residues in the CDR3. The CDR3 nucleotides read TGTGCCAGCATCCCACCTGGGGACAGTGGGGACTATGGCTACACCTTC. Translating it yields CASIPPGDSGDYGYTF.

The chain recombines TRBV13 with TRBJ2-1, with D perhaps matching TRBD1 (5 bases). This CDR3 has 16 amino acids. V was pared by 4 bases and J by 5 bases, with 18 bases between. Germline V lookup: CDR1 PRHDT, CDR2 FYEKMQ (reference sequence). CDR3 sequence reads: CASSSLMGPADNEQFF. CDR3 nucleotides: TGTGCCAGCAGCTCCCTAATGGGGCCGGCTGACAATGAGCAGTTCTTC.

The CDR3 loop is CASSRGYTGELFF. The CDR3, as DNA: TGTGCCAGCAGTCGGGGTTACACCGGGGAGCTGTTTTTT. The genes are TRBV6-6 and TRBJ2-2, with D perhaps matching TRBD2 (5 bases). V lost 5 bases, J lost 3 bases, and 7 bases lay in between. Germline V gene sequence: CDR1 MNHNY, CDR2 SVGAGI (reference sequence). This CDR3 has 13 amino acids.

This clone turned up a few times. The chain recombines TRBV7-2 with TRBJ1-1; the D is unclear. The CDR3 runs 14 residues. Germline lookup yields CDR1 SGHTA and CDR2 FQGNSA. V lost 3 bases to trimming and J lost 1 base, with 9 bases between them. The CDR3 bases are TGTGCCAGCAGCTTGTGGTCGAGGAACACTGAAGCTTTCTTT. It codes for CASSLWSRNTEAFF.

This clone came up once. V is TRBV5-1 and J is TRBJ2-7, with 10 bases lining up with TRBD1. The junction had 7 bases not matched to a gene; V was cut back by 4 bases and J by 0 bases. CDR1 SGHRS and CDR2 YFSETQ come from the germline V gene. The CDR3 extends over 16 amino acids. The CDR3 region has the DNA TGCGCCAGCAGCGCGGGGGACAGGGGACCCTCCTACGAGCAGTACTTC. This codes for CASSAGDRGPSYEQYF.